A selection of T cell receptor beta chains follows, all from one sample in a study of blood T cell repertoires in COVID-19. TCRdb's copy holds only in-frame clones and misses some; the assay was immunoSEQ multiplex PCR. The sample yields 120,000 to 150,000 clones, around four fifths seen once. Sequencing input: PBMCs or T cells enriched from blood (not recorded which). Source of these receptors: a woman in her thirties or forties who had recovered from COVID-19. Both conserved end residues are trimmed from each CDR3.

TRBV6-5	TRBJ2-7	ASSGSGVAYEQY
TRBV5-8	TRBJ2-7	ASSLTSSGTSYEQY
TRBV19	TRBJ2-7	ASSISGGAASYEQY
TRBV7-2	TRBJ2-1	ASSLFRYEQF
TRBV3-1/TRBV3-2	TRBJ2-7	ASSLRSYEQY
TRBV12-3/TRBV12-4	TRBJ1-2	ASSSTSGSPIF
TRBV27	TRBJ1-2	ASTRQGTGGLNYGYT
TRBV5-1	TRBJ2-3	ASSAGTDSTDTQY
TRBV5-4	TRBJ1-5	ASSLGGGQPQH
TRBV24-1	TRBJ1-2	ATSDLTSGQGAGGYT
TRBV21-1	TRBJ2-1	ASSRHSPWGPSSYNEQF
TRBV12-3/TRBV12-4	TRBJ2-1	ASSMTREQF
TRBV28	TRBJ1-1	ASSTRWGRTEAF
TRBV30	TRBJ1-2	AWSVPGQSGYT
TRBV3-1/TRBV3-2	TRBJ2-3	ASSPGLGGMGDTQY
TRBV5-4	TRBJ1-2	ASSRGTADNYGYT
TRBV3-1/TRBV3-2	TRBJ1-2	ASSQENEGGQKVLNGYT
TRBV5-4	TRBJ2-7	ASSLDRGPYEQY
TRBV4-2	TRBJ2-1	ASSLGLAGGPYNEQF
TRBV7-3	TRBJ2-3	ASSLSSDPGLAGVGPSTDTQY
TRBV6-5	TRBJ1-1	ASSYGQGRGDTEAF
TRBV6-6	TRBJ2-7	ASSYPAGVGEQY
TRBV7-9	TRBJ1-3	ASSPAVEGNTIY
TRBV24-1	TRBJ2-3	ATSDWRTDTQY
TRBV5-1	TRBJ1-1	ASSADRGTEAF
TRBV3-1/TRBV3-2	TRBJ1-6	ASSRTALGSPLH
TRBV4-1	TRBJ2-7	ASSPRFVGEQY
TRBV29-1	TRBJ2-7	SVEGGTLDYEQY
TRBV19	TRBJ1-2	ASSIDGLSTGENYGYT
TRBV2	TRBJ2-5	ASRKGWAGGFGQETQY
TRBV4-1	TRBJ1-1	ASSRGDRDAF
TRBV5-4	TRBJ2-7	ASSSQTVGAYYEQY
TRBV5-1	TRBJ2-7	ASSLGGRVSYEQY
TRBV28	TRBJ1-6	ASSFGTGNSPLH
TRBV2	TRBJ1-1	ASSEWTGENTEAF
TRBV29-1	TRBJ1-2	SVSGESYGYT
TRBV11-2	TRBJ2-3	ASSSSRDLPPDTQY
TRBV3-1/TRBV3-2	TRBJ1-2	ASSLLRTGRTYGYT
TRBV9	TRBJ2-1	ASSTRFENNEQF
TRBV2	TRBJ2-1	ASSEAGGWNEQF
TRBV5-1	TRBJ2-5	ASSWADRQETQY
TRBV5-1	TRBJ2-1	ASVDGSSYNEQF
TRBV15	TRBJ1-5	ATSRETGVNQPQH
TRBV2	TRBJ1-4	ASSDPDRPNEKLF
TRBV9	TRBJ2-1	ASSVDIAGGPHEQF
TRBV5-1	TRBJ2-5	ASSLVQPSQETQY
TRBV5-1	TRBJ1-2	ASSSGQVYGYT
TRBV24-1	TRBJ2-1	ATSDAGGTNNEQF
TRBV28	TRBJ1-1	ASSPFTGRGNTEAF